Following are 32 T cell receptor beta chains from one sample sequenced in a study of tumor-infiltrating lymphocytes in primary liver carcinoma. Out of unsorted whole blood came the blood RNA, and germline DNA was extracted as well. The investigators made TCR beta cDNA from approximately 0.5 ug total RNA, using a constant-region primer. Slightly modified ARM-PCR with three nested multiplex PCR rounds yielded TCR beta libraries. TRBV1-TRBV30 forward primers and a C-beta reverse primer were used in the first two PCR rounds, which each ran for around 10 cycles. A single record per CDR3 protein comes from TCRdb applying MiXCR to the multiplex PCR reads. The sample contains some 320,000 distinct CDR3 sequences, about 62% of which appear only once. Sequenced input: peripheral blood. The source of these receptors is a middle-aged man with primary liver carcinoma and hepatitis B virus infection.

Note on this clonotype: This may be a read error: a much more frequent sequence differs by one nucleotide. The rearrangement joins TRBV12-5 to TRBJ2-7; D may match TRBD1 or TRBD2 (6 bases each). Germline assignment: CDR1 LGHNT and CDR2 FRNRAP. This CDR3 has 13 residues. The CDR3 bases are TGTGCTAGTGCTTTGAGGGGGGCCGGCGAGCAGTACTTC. Its translation is CASALRGAGEQYF. The entire variable domain, with the rest obtained from reference TRBV12-5 and TRBJ2-7, is as follows: DARVTQTPRHKVTEMGQEVTMRCQPILGHNTVFWYRQTMMQGLELLAYFRNRAPLDDSGMPKDRFSAEMPDATLATLKIQPSEPRDSAVYFCASALRGAGEQYFGPGTRLTVT.

Details on this clonotype: This may come from a read error, since a much larger clone is one base off. The chain carries TRBV6-8 and TRBJ2-7; possibly TRBD1 for D (5 bases). Germline CDR1 MNHGY, CDR2 SAAAGT. The V end was cut by 8 bases, the J end by 0 bases, with 11 bases between. The CDR3 has 13 amino acids. In DNA, the CDR3 is TGTGCCAGCGAGGACACAAGCTCCTACGAGCAGTACTTC. Encoded protein: CASEDTSSYEQYF.

This clonotype was observed once. A much larger clone lies one base from this, so it may be a read error. V usage is TRBV6-5 and J usage is TRBJ2-1; TRBD2 matches at 12 bases. CDR1 MNHEY and CDR2 SVGAGI come from the germline V gene. CDR3 length: 16 residues. The CDR3 bases are TGTGCCAGCACCTTCAGGACTAGCGGGAAGCCCTGGCCGCAGCTCTTC. Translated, it gives CASTFRTSGKPWPQLF.

The chain recombines TRBV11-2 with TRBJ2-3; TRBD2 matches 12 bases. Unmatched junction bases numbered 14, after V lost 1 base and J lost 15 bases. Germline values: CDR1 SGHAT, CDR2 FQNNGV. This CDR3 has 16 residues. CDR3 DNA sequence: TGTGCCAGCAGCTTAGTGGCTAGCGGGAGGGGAGATATGCAATATTTT. It is translated as CASSLVASGRGDMQYF. The full variable domain, rest sourced from reference TRBV11-2 and TRBJ2-3, is EAGVAQSPRYKIIEKRQSVAFWCNPISGHATLYWYQQILGQGPKLLIQFQNNGVVDDSQLPKDRFSAERLKGVDSTLKIQPAKLEDSAVYLCASSLVASGRGDMQYFGPGTRLTVL.

About this clonotype: Possible read error: a much larger clone is one base away. This chain's CDR3 is CASSESPGNNSPLHF. CDR3 coding DNA: TGTGCCAGCAGTGAAAGTCCCGGCAATAATTCACCCCTCCACTTT. This sequence joins TRBV6-1 and TRBJ1-6; unclear D gene. The length of the CDR3 is 15 residues. Trimming removed 2 bases from V and 5 bases from J, with 10 bases in between. CDR1 and CDR2 (germline): MNHNS, SASEGT.

This clonotype has only one observation. The chain carries TRBV11-3 and TRBJ2-1; D ambiguous. Deletions cut 4 bases from V and 9 bases from J, with 10 bases between. Looked up from germline, CDR1 is SGHNT and CDR2 is YENEEA. This CDR3 contains 12 residues. CDR3 in amino acids: CASSSVRLEQFF. Written as DNA, the CDR3 is TGTGCCAGCAGCTCAGTGCGCCTTGAGCAGTTCTTC.

The chain employs TRBV4-2 and TRBJ2-3; D is unclear. The germline V and J ends were trimmed by 7 bases and 7 bases, with 24 bases remaining between them. CDR3 length equals 16 residues. Germline V gene lookup returns CDR1 LGHNA and CDR2 YNFKEQ. The CDR3 loop reads CASIYRWGPGNHTQYF. Written as DNA, the CDR3 is TGTGCCAGCATCTATAGATGGGGTCCGGGCAACCATACGCAGTATTTT.

As concerns this clonotype: A much larger clone differs from this one at a single base, so this may be a read error. The chain employs TRBV29-1 and TRBJ2-3; D perhaps matches TRBD1 (5 bases). The V end lost 8 bases, the J end lost 7 bases, and 25 bases lay between the germline ends. CDR3 length equals 15 residues. Germline V gene data show CDR1 as SQVTM and CDR2 as ANQGSEA. Written as DNA, the CDR3 is TGCAGCATACCCAAGTCCCAGGGTTGGACATATACGCAGTATTTT. It specifies CSIPKSQGWTYTQYF.

V usage is TRBV5-1 and J usage is TRBJ2-7, with D perhaps given as TRBD1 or TRBD2 (5 bases each). The CDR3 has 13 residues. Trimming removed 4 bases from V and 9 bases from J, with 17 bases in between. CDR1 and CDR2 from the germline V gene are SGHRS and YFSETQ. CDR3 protein: CASSLGDLRWQYF. Here the CDR3 DNA reads TGCGCCAGCAGCCTAGGGGACCTCAGATGGCAGTACTTC.

The rearrangement joins TRBV4-3 to TRBJ2-1; 14 bases agree with TRBD2. There are 18 residues in the CDR3. CDR1 is LGHNA, CDR2 YSLEER, per germline. J lost 1 base, V lost 5 bases, and 7 bases had no gene match. Here the CDR3 DNA reads TGCGCCAGCAGCTGCCAGACTAGCGGGAGGGAATCCTACAATGAGCAGTTCTTC. This translates into CASSCQTSGRESYNEQFF.

A note on this clonotype: Germline and junction disagree at one end, which may indicate a read error. The chain joins TRBV11-3 to TRBJ1-1; D is unresolved. The germline CDR1 and CDR2 sequences are SGHNT and YENEEA. This CDR3 spans 15 amino acids. The CDR3 DNA is TGTGCCAGCAGCCCCGGATACCACAAGATCACTGAAGCTATCTTT. The encoded protein is CASSPGYHKITEAIF.

This clonotype was seen only once. No conserved phenylalanine or tryptophan ends this CDR3, so it is likely a read error. J is TRBJ2-1 and V is TRBV5-6, with 7 bases aligning to TRBD2. CDR3 length equals 16 residues. The germline V gene has CDR1 SGHDT and CDR2 YYEEEE. With 3 bases clipped from V and 5 bases from J, the junction kept 11 bases outside the gene matches. Here the CDR3 reads CASSYASGAGHNEQFS. DNA of the CDR3: TGTGCCAGCAGCTATGCATCGGGAGCGGGGCACAATGAGCAGTTCTCC.

This clonotype was seen just once. Possible read error: a much larger clone is one base away. This chain connects TRBV12-3 or TRBV12-4 to TRBJ2-1, with 15 bases matching TRBD2. V shed 5 bases, J shed 13 bases, and the junction held 6 bases outside the gene matches. This CDR3 has 14 residues. DNA of the CDR3: TGTGCCAGCAGTCCCGGGACTAGCGGGAGGTATCAGTTCTTC. Protein sequence: CASSPGTSGRYQFF.

A word on this clonotype: An end of the junction differs from the germline gene, which may be a read error. The rearrangement joins TRBV11-3 to TRBJ2-2; 10 bases match TRBD2. The CDR3 consists of 17 residues. Germline V gene sequence: CDR1 SGHNT, CDR2 YENEEA. CDR3 amino acids: CTSSPTRTSGNTGELLF. The CDR3 DNA is TGTACCAGCAGCCCTACCCGCACTAGCGGGAACACCGGGGAGCTGCTTTTT. Full variable domain (outside the CDR3, taken from reference TRBV11-3 and TRBJ2-2): EAGVVQSPRYKIIEKKQPVAFWCNPISGHNTLYWYLQNLGQGPELLIRYENEEAVDDSQLPKDRFSAERLKGVDSTLKIQPAELGDSAVYLCTSSPTRTSGNTGELLFGEGSRLTVL.

At least ten counts were recorded for this clonotype. DNA for the CDR3: TGTGCCAGCAGTGACAGGGGAGGAGCCTACAATGAGCAGTTCTTC. This codes for CASSDRGGAYNEQFF. The chain employs TRBV6-1 and TRBJ2-1; D possibly matches TRBD1 or TRBD2 (6 bases each). V lost 3 bases to trimming and J lost 2 bases, with 11 bases between them. The CDR3 contains 15 residues. CDR1 is MNHNS and CDR2 is SASEGT in the germline V gene.

This clonotype was counted between two and nine times. The chain carries TRBV6-1 and TRBJ2-1; 13 bases match TRBD2. This CDR3 spans 17 amino acids. The V gene end was trimmed by 6 bases and the J gene end by 4 bases; junction bases not matched to a gene: 9. Germline V lookup: CDR1 MNHNS, CDR2 SASEGT. In DNA, the CDR3 is TGTGCCAGCAGAGGACTAGCGGGAGTTGGGCCATACAATGAGCAGTTCTTC. As protein: CASRGLAGVGPYNEQFF.

Comment on this clonotype: This may arise from a read error, as a much more abundant clone is one base away. The DNA of the CDR3 is TGTGCCAACAGTGAGACACTTGGGGATTCCGAGCAGTACTTC. It specifies CANSETLGDSEQYF. The rearrangement uses TRBV6-5 and TRBJ2-7; D is unclear. The CDR3 is made up of 14 amino acids. Germline CDR1 reads MNHEY; CDR2 reads SVGAGI.

Concerning this clonotype: This is likely a read error, given that the CDR3 carries no conserved phenylalanine or tryptophan at its end. The rearrangement uses TRBV11-3 and TRBJ2-1; no clear D gene. CDR3 size: 13 residues. Germline loops: CDR1 SGHNT, CDR2 YENEEA. In DNA, the CDR3 is TGTGCCAGCAGCCTAGAATACTGCAATGAGCAGTTCATA. As protein: CASSLEYCNEQFI.

This clonotype was seen many times. The chain has TRBV29-1 and TRBJ2-3; 8 bases match TRBD2. Germline CDR1 is SQVTM and CDR2 is ANQGSEA. This CDR3 is 14 amino acids long. J gave up 2 bases and V 3 bases, and 4 bases lay outside the gene matches. The CDR3 protein is CSVDPAGVTDTQYF. Here the CDR3 DNA reads TGCAGCGTTGACCCAGCGGGGGTCACAGATACGCAGTATTTT.

Notes on this clonotype: The CDR3 carries no conserved terminal phenylalanine or tryptophan, so it likely arises from a read error. This chain uses TRBV30 with TRBJ2-1; weak D call: TRBD1 (6 bases). Trimming stripped 0 bases from V and 9 bases from J, with 9 bases between. Germline V gene lookup returns CDR1 GTSNPN and CDR2 SVGIG (reference sequence). The CDR3 runs to 12 residues. Here the CDR3 DNA reads TGTGCCTGGAGTGTAGGGGACATTGAGCAGTTCTCC. Translating gives CAWSVGDIEQFS.

Worth noting for this clonotype: A much larger clone differs from this one at a single base, so this may be a read error. The J gene is TRBJ1-1, the V gene TRBV5-5; D unresolved. CDR1 is SGHKS and CDR2 is YYEKEE in the germline V gene (reference sequence). V gave up 0 bases and J gave up 0 bases, with 6 bases separating them. The CDR3 totals 14 residues. CDR3 in amino acids: CASSLAGMNTEAFF. The CDR3 coding sequence is TGTGCCAGCAGCTTGGCTGGCATGAACACTGAAGCTTTCTTT.

To note about this clonotype: At one end, the junction sequence differs from germline, possibly due to a read error. The chain has TRBV6-2 or TRBV6-3 and TRBJ2-1; D may be TRBD2 (7 bases). The CDR3 extends over 18 amino acids. Germline CDR1 is MNHEY and CDR2 is SVGEGT. The CDR3 DNA follows: TGTGCCAGCAGCCAACCCCTCTCCAGTGGGAGGGGGTACAATGAGGAGTTCTTC. It is translated as CASSQPLSSGRGYNEEFF.

There are a few counts of this clonotype. It may be a read error: a sequence one base away is much more abundant. For the CDR3, the DNA is TGCAACGTTGAGGAGACCCAGTACTTC. Translation gives CNVEETQYF. The rearrangement uses TRBV29-1 and TRBJ2-5; D unresolved. Germline values: CDR1 SQVTM, CDR2 ANQGSEA. The CDR3 is made up of 9 amino acids.

This clonotype has ten or more counts. The rearrangement joins TRBV6-6 to TRBJ2-1; TRBD2 is a possible D gene (7 bases). Between the trimmed V and J ends, which lost 6 bases and 7 bases, there was a span of 19 bases. The CDR3 runs 15 residues. Germline values: CDR1 MNHNY, CDR2 SVGAGI (reference sequence). The CDR3 here is CASSQGGGTKNEQFF. CDR3 sequence (DNA): TGTGCCAGCAGCCAAGGGGGGGGAACTAAAAATGAGCAGTTCTTC.

As for this clonotype: This clone may be a read error of a much larger clone one base away. The chain is built from TRBV4-1 and TRBJ2-2, with D unresolved. The CDR3 contains 14 residues. Germline lookup yields CDR1 MGHRA and CDR2 YSYEKL. The germline V and J ends were trimmed by 7 bases and 0 bases, with 9 bases remaining between them. The CDR3 DNA reads TGCGCCAGCAACCACAATGCGAACACCGGGGAGCTGTTTTTT. Its protein product is CASNHNANTGELFF.

Remarks on this clonotype: No conserved phenylalanine or tryptophan ends this CDR3, so it is likely a read error. The rearrangement uses TRBV11-2 and TRBJ2-1; TRBD2 aligns across 12 bases. Per the germline V gene, CDR1 is SGHAT and CDR2 is FQNNGV. There are 14 residues in the CDR3. Trimming took 5 bases from V and 6 from J; bases not matched to a gene: 2. The CDR3 DNA sequence: TGTGCCAGCAGCCTAGCGGGAGGGGGCAATGAGCAGTTCCTC. Amino acid sequence: CASSLAGGGNEQFL.

Regarding this clonotype: This sequence may be a read error, since a much larger clone differs from it by one base. The CDR3 spells CSLGAGGTDTQYF. For the CDR3, the DNA is TGCAGCCTAGGAGCGGGAGGGACAGATACGCAGTATTTT. V gene TRBV29-1 combines with J gene TRBJ2-3; the match to TRBD2 covers 10 bases. V lost 8 bases, J lost 3 bases, and 5 bases stayed unmatched. CDR1 and CDR2 (germline): SQVTM, ANQGSEA. This CDR3 has 13 amino acids.

This clonotype was counted once. A much more abundant neighbour one base away suggests this may be a read error. This sequence joins TRBV12-3 or TRBV12-4 and TRBJ2-7, with TRBD2 matching 13 bases. This CDR3 is 16 amino acids long. The CDR3 nucleotides read TGTGTCAGCAGCACCCTCGGACTAGCGGGAGACGTAGAGCAGTACTTC. Translated, it gives CVSSTLGLAGDVEQYF.

This clonotype was detected many times. The J gene is TRBJ2-1, the V gene TRBV5-6, with D possibly being TRBD1 (6 bases). The CDR3 length is 15 residues. V shed 1 base and J shed 2 bases, with 10 bases lying between them. In germline, CDR1 is SGHDT, CDR2 YYEEEE. The CDR3, as DNA: TGTGCCAGCAGCTTGAGGGGGAGACCCTACAATGAGCAGTTCTTC. This gives the protein CASSLRGRPYNEQFF.

On this clonotype: This may be a read error: a much more frequent sequence differs by one nucleotide. CDR3 in amino acids: CASGQDQTSGQYF. In DNA, the CDR3 is TGCGCCAGCGGCCAAGATCAGACGTCGGGGCAGTACTTC. The chain is built from TRBV4-1 and TRBJ2-7; D unclear. The CDR3 covers 13 residues. Per germline, CDR1 MGHRA and CDR2 YSYEKL.

A remark on this clonotype: A read error is possible here, since a much larger clone lies one base away. This rearrangement joins TRBV6-6 to TRBJ2-4; D unclear. The V gene's germline CDR1 is MNHNY and CDR2 SVGAGI (reference sequence). The CDR3 sequence is 12 residues long. Trimming removed 7 bases from V and 8 bases from J, with 12 bases in between. Here the CDR3 reads CASNTVSDIQYF. The DNA for the CDR3 is TGTGCCAGCAACACAGTGTCGGACATTCAGTACTTC.

About this clonotype itself: Without the conserved terminal phenylalanine or tryptophan, this CDR3 likely stems from a read error. The chain carries TRBV5-6 and TRBJ2-3; no firm D call. CDR1 and CDR2 (germline): SGHDT, YYEEEE. V was cut by 4 bases and J by 4 bases, with 16 bases left in between. The length of the CDR3 is 15 residues. This chain's CDR3 is CASSLDPGRADTQYL. The DNA for the CDR3 is TGTGCCAGCAGCCTGGATCCCGGCCGAGCAGATACGCAGTATCTT.